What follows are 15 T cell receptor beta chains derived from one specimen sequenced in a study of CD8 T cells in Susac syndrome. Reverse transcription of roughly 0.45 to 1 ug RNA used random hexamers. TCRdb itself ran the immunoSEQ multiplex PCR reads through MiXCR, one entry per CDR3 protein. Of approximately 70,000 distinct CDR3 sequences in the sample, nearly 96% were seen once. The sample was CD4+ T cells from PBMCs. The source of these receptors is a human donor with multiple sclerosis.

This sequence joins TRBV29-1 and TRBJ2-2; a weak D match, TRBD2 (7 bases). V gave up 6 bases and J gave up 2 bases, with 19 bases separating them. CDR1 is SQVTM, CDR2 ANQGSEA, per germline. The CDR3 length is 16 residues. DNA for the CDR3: TGCAGCGTGACCCCGCGGGGGCAGGGCAACACCGGGGAGCTGTTTTTT. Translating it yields CSVTPRGQGNTGELFF.

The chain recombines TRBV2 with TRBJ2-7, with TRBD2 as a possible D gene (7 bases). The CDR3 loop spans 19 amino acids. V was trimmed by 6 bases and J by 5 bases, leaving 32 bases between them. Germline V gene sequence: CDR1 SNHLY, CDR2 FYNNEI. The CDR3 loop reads CASRARGAQLLLFLHEQYF. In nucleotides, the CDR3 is TGTGCCAGCAGGGCCCGGGGGGCCCAACTCCTCCTGTTCCTGCACGAGCAGTACTTC.

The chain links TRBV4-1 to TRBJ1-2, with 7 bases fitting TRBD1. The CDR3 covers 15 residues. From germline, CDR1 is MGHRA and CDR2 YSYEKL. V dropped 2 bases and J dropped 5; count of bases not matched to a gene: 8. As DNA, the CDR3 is TGCGCCAGCAGCCAACCGACAGGGCGGGGGTATGGCTACACCTTC. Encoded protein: CASSQPTGRGYGYTF.

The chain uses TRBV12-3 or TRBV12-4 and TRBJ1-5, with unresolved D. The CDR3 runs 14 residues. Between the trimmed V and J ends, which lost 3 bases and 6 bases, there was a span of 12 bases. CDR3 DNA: TGTGCCAGCAGTTTGGCGGTCACCCGTCAGCCCCAGCATTTT. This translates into CASSLAVTRQPQHF.

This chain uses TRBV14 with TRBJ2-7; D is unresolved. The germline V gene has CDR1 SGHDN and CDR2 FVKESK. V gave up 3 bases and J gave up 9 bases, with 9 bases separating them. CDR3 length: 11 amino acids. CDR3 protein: CASSHGSGQYF. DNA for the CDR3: TGTGCCAGCAGCCATGGCTCTGGGCAGTACTTC.

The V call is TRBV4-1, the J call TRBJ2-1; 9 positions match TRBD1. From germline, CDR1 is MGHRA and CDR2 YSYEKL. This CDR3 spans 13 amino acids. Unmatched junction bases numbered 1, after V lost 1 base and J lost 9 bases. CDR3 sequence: CASSQGTGVEQFF. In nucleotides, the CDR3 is TGCGCCAGCAGCCAAGGGACAGGGGTTGAGCAGTTCTTC.

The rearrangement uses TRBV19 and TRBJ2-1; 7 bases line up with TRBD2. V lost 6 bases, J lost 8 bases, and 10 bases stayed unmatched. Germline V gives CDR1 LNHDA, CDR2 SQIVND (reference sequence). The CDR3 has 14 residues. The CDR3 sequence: CASSGGGLRHEQFF. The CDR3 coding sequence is TGTGCCAGTAGCGGCGGGGGTCTGAGGCATGAGCAGTTCTTC. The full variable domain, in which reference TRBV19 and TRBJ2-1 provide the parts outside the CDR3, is DGGITQSPKYLFRKEGQNVTLSCEQNLNHDAMYWYRQDPGQGLRLIYYSQIVNDFQKGDIAEGYSVSREKKESFPLTVTSAQKNPTAFYLCASSGGGLRHEQFFGPGTRLTVL.

The CDR3 protein is CASRGARQETQYF. As DNA, the CDR3 is TGTGCCAGCCGGGGGGCCCGGCAAGAGACCCAGTACTTC. This chain links TRBV6-6 with TRBJ2-5, with a weak D call TRBD2 (7 bases). The germline V and J ends were trimmed by 8 bases and 2 bases, with 12 bases remaining between them. The CDR3 has 13 amino acids. CDR1 MNHNY and CDR2 SVGAGI come from the germline V gene (reference sequence).

The CDR3 coding sequence is TGTGCCAGCAGGACAGGGGACTATGGCTACACCTTC. Its protein product is CASRTGDYGYTF. This chain connects TRBV6-1 to TRBJ1-2, with 8 bases fitting TRBD1. Germline CDR1 is MNHNS and CDR2 is SASEGT. Trimming took 6 bases from V and 3 from J; bases not matched to a gene: 0. The CDR3 is made up of 12 amino acids.

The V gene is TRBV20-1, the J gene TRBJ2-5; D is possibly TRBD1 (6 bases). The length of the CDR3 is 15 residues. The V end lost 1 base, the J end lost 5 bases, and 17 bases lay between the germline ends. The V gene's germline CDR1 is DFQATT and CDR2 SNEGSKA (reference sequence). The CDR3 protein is CSARGQQGQMETQYF. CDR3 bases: TGCAGTGCTAGAGGCCAACAGGGCCAGATGGAGACCCAGTACTTC.

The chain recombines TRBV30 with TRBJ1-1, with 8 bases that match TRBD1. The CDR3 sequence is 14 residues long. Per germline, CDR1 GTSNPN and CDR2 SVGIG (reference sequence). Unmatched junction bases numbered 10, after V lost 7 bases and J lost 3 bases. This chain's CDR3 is CALDRASVYTEAFF. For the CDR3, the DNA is TGTGCCTTGGACAGGGCGTCTGTATACACTGAAGCTTTCTTT.

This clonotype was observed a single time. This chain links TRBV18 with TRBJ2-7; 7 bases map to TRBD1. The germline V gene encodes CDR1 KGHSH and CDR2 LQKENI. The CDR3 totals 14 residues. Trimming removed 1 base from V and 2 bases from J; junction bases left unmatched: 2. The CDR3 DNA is TGTGCCAGCTCACCACGGGACAGCACCTACGAGCAGTACTTC. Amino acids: CASSPRDSTYEQYF.

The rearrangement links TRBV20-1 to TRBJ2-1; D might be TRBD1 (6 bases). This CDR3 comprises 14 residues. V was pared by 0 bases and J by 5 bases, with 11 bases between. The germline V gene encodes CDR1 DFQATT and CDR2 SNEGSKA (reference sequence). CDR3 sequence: CSARDPGADNEQFF. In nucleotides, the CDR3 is TGCAGTGCTAGAGATCCAGGGGCGGACAATGAGCAGTTCTTC.

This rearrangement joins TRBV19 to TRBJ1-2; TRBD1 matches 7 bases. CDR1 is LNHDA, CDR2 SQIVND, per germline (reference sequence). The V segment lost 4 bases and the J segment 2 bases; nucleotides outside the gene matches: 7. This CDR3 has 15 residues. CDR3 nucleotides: TGTGCCAGTAGTAGGACAGGTGGCGGGAACTATGGCTACACCTTC. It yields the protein CASSRTGGGNYGYTF.

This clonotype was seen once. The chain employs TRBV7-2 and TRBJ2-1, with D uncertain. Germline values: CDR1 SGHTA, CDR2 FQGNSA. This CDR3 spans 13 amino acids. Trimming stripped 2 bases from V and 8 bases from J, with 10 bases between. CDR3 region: CASSLLGGHEQFF. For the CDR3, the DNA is TGTGCCAGCAGCTTATTAGGTGGTCATGAGCAGTTCTTC.